The 30 T cell receptor beta chains below all came from one sample that was sequenced in a study of CD8 T cells in Susac syndrome. Random hexamers were used to reverse transcribe the RNA input (about 0.5 to 1 ug). TCRdb reanalysed the immunoSEQ multiplex PCR reads using MiXCR and keeps one entry per CDR3 protein. The sample records fewer than 150,000 distinct CDR3 sequences, 90% to 95% being singletons. Sequencing used CD4+ T cells from PBMCs. The receptors originated from a human donor in good health.

This chain connects TRBV6-1 to TRBJ2-5, with 10 bases fitting TRBD2. Trimming took 8 bases from V and 4 from J; bases not matched to a gene: 4. The CDR3 is made up of 13 amino acids. The germline gives CDR1 MNHNS, CDR2 SASEGT. DNA of the CDR3: TGTGCCAGCTCTAGCGGGAGCGGAGAGACCCAGTACTTC. Amino acids: CASSSGSGETQYF.

The chain joins TRBV25-1 to TRBJ2-1; D gene unclear. The CDR3 has 16 residues. CDR1 MGHDK and CDR2 SYGVNS come from the germline V gene. V lost 4 bases, J lost 3 bases, and 16 bases lay in between. In nucleotides, the CDR3 is TGTGCCAGCAGTGGGTCCGGTCCTCCCCACTACAATGAGCAGTTCTTC. As protein: CASSGSGPPHYNEQFF.

This chain links TRBV27 with TRBJ1-1; no clear D. Trimming removed 5 bases from V and 1 base from J, with 11 bases in between. The CDR3 is 14 residues long. CDR1 and CDR2 from the germline V gene are MNHEY and SMNVEV (reference sequence). The CDR3 DNA sequence: TGTGCCAGCAGTCCCCACTGGGAGAACACTGAAGCTTTCTTT. Translating it yields CASSPHWENTEAFF.

This chain connects TRBV29-1 to TRBJ2-1; 9 positions match TRBD2. This CDR3 contains 10 residues. Trimming cost V 6 bases and J 14 bases; bases outside gene matches: 5. The germline V gene encodes CDR1 SQVTM and CDR2 ANQGSEA. In nucleotides, the CDR3 is TGCAGCGTCACACGGACTAGCGAGTTCTTC. The encoded protein is CSVTRTSEFF.

J is TRBJ1-1 and V is TRBV3-1; 12 nucleotides agree with TRBD1. The V gene end was trimmed by 3 bases and the J gene end by 5 bases; junction bases not matched to a gene: 4. The CDR3 spans 15 residues. CDR1 and CDR2 (germline): LGHDT, YNNKEL (reference sequence). The DNA of the CDR3 is TGTGCCAGCAGCCAGCCGGGACAGGGGGCAACTGAAGCTTTCTTT. Protein product: CASSQPGQGATEAFF.

CDR3 nucleotide sequence: TGTGCCATCTCCGGAACTAGCACAGATACGCAGTATTTT. Amino acid sequence: CAISGTSTDTQYF. V usage is TRBV10-3 and J usage is TRBJ2-3; D not resolved. The germline gives CDR1 ENHRY, CDR2 SYGVKD. This CDR3 region has 13 residues. The ends were cut back, 8 bases at V and 0 bases at J, with 9 bases in the middle.

The chain uses TRBV20-1 and TRBJ2-7, with 11 bases fitting TRBD2. The CDR3 consists of 15 residues. V shed 4 bases, J shed 3 bases, and the junction held 8 bases outside the gene matches. CDR1 and CDR2 from the germline V gene are DFQATT and SNEGSKA (reference sequence). Here the CDR3 DNA reads TGCAGTGCTACACGCCGGACTAGCGGGCTCTACGAGCAGTACTTC. The encoded protein is CSATRRTSGLYEQYF.

The V gene is TRBV6-5, the J gene TRBJ2-5; 9 positions agree with TRBD1. The CDR3 covers 15 residues. CDR1 is MNHEY and CDR2 is SVGAGI in the germline V gene. Unmatched junction bases numbered 7, after V lost 4 bases and J lost 4 bases. The CDR3 bases are TGTGCCAGCAGTTCCTACAGGGGGCATGGAGAGACCCAGTACTTC. Translated: CASSSYRGHGETQYF.

The V and J genes are TRBV7-2 and TRBJ2-2; 8 nucleotides agree with TRBD2. With V trimmed by 3 bases and J by 6 bases, 6 bases remained unmatched. This CDR3 has 15 amino acids. CDR1 SGHTA and CDR2 FQGNSA come from the germline V gene. The CDR3 sequence: CASSLGSGSPGELFF. The CDR3 region has the DNA TGTGCCAGCAGCTTGGGAAGCGGGAGCCCCGGGGAGCTGTTTTTT.

This chain joins TRBV29-1 and TRBJ2-7, with no clear D. CDR1 SQVTM and CDR2 ANQGSEA come from the germline V gene. CDR3 length: 12 amino acids. Trimming left V 3 bases short and J 7 bases short, with 13 bases between. The CDR3 DNA sequence: TGCAGCGTTGAGGTCAGCCCTCGGGAGCAGTACTTC. It is translated as CSVEVSPREQYF.

V gene TRBV5-6 combines with J gene TRBJ2-2, with D perhaps matching TRBD1 or TRBD2 (5 bases each). Germline CDR1 reads SGHDT; CDR2 reads YYEEEE. V lost 4 bases, J lost 6 bases, and 7 bases lay in between. The CDR3 has 12 amino acids. The CDR3 sequence is CASSQGAGELFF. DNA for the CDR3: TGTGCCAGCAGCCAGGGAGCCGGGGAGCTGTTTTTT. The whole variable domain, remainder taken from reference TRBV5-6 and TRBJ2-2, is DAGVTQSPTHLIKTRGQQVTLRCSPKSGHDTVSWYQQALGQGPQFIFQYYEEEERQRGNFPDRFSGHQFPNYSSELNVNALLLGDSALYLCASSQGAGELFFGEGSRLTVL.

This clonotype was detected once. The chain combines TRBV5-6 with TRBJ2-1; TRBD2 aligns across 8 bases. CDR3 length: 17 residues. Trimming removed 1 base from V and 2 bases from J; junction bases left unmatched: 8. Germline V lookup: CDR1 SGHDT, CDR2 YYEEEE. The CDR3 protein is CASSLFRLAGTYNEQFF. CDR3 coding DNA: TGTGCCAGCAGCTTGTTTAGGCTAGCGGGCACCTACAATGAGCAGTTCTTC.

The V and J genes are TRBV24-1 and TRBJ2-7; 7 bases line up with TRBD2. This CDR3 region has 16 residues. Germline-derived CDR1 and CDR2 are KGHDR and SFDVKD. Losses at the gene ends were 3 bases for V and 6 bases for J; bases not matched to a gene: 13. The CDR3 region has the DNA TGTGCCACCAGTGATGCCGTGGCGGGAGACAGTGGCGAGCAGTACTTC. Protein product: CATSDAVAGDSGEQYF.

Concerning this clonotype itself: The junction does not match germline at one end; this may be a read error. V and J are TRBV5-1 and TRBJ1-1, with D unresolved. The length of the CDR3 is 14 residues. Germline CDR1 reads SGHRS; CDR2 reads YFSETQ. The CDR3 nucleotides read TGCGTCAGCAGCGAATGGGGAGCGAACACTGAAGCTTTCTTT. It encodes CVSSEWGANTEAFF.

The rearrangement links TRBV12-3 or TRBV12-4 to TRBJ2-7, with 9 positions matching TRBD1. V lost 6 bases to trimming and J lost 5 bases; unmatched junction nucleotides: 11. The CDR3 has 15 amino acids. CDR3 DNA sequence: TGTGCCAGCAGCCTAGACAGGACAGGGGTGGACGAGCAGTACTTC. Translation gives CASSLDRTGVDEQYF.

The CDR3 sequence is CATEGGSEQFF. CDR3 nucleotide sequence: TGTGCCACCGAAGGGGGGAGTGAGCAGTTCTTC. The V gene is TRBV24-1, the J gene TRBJ2-1, with D tentatively TRBD1 or TRBD2 (6 bases each). The CDR3 length is 11 residues. CDR1 is KGHDR and CDR2 is SFDVKD in the germline V gene. The V end lost 9 bases, the J end lost 9 bases, and 11 bases lay between the germline ends.

The genes are TRBV6-1 and TRBJ2-3, with D hard to call. V was cut by 0 bases and J by 3 bases, with 7 bases left in between. This CDR3 region has 14 residues. Germline CDR1 is MNHNS and CDR2 is SASEGT. CDR3 residues: CASSEALWTDTQYF. For the CDR3, the DNA is TGTGCCAGCAGTGAAGCGCTTTGGACAGATACGCAGTATTTT.

The chain recombines TRBV27 with TRBJ1-3; D is perhaps TRBD1 (5 bases). The germline V gene has CDR1 MNHEY and CDR2 SMNVEV (reference sequence). The CDR3 is 16 amino acids. Trimming pared 3 bases from V and 4 bases from J, leaving 16 bases between. This CDR3 reads CASSFGKGLPGNTIYF. The CDR3 nucleotides are TGTGCCAGCAGTTTCGGTAAGGGACTTCCCGGAAACACCATATATTTT.

The chain has TRBV4-1 and TRBJ2-7, with D possibly being TRBD1 or TRBD2 (5 bases each). CDR1 and CDR2 from the germline V gene are MGHRA and YSYEKL. This CDR3 has 16 residues. Trimming left V 1 base short and J 2 bases short, with 15 bases between. This CDR3 reads CASSQVIRGEPYEQYF. CDR3 DNA sequence: TGCGCCAGCAGCCAAGTTATAAGAGGGGAGCCCTACGAGCAGTACTTC.

CDR3 sequence: CASSLVGVMKTQYF. The CDR3 coding sequence is TGTGCCAGCAGCTTGGTGGGGGTGATGAAGACCCAGTACTTC. The V gene is TRBV5-6, the J gene TRBJ2-5; the D gene could be TRBD1 or TRBD2 (5 bases each). This CDR3 comprises 14 residues. The V end was cut by 0 bases, the J end by 6 bases, with 12 bases between. From germline, CDR1 is SGHDT and CDR2 YYEEEE.

The chain uses TRBV7-9 and TRBJ2-1; 14 bases are a match to TRBD2. Germline CDR1 is SEHNR and CDR2 is FQNEAQ (reference sequence). This CDR3 has 16 residues. Trimming took 5 bases from V and 6 from J; bases not matched to a gene: 6. The CDR3 nucleotides read TGTGCCAGCAGCCTTAGGACTAGCGGGAGGACCAATGAGCAGTTCTTC. This gives the protein CASSLRTSGRTNEQFF.

In DNA form, the CDR3 reads TGTGCCAGCAGTTACGTGGAAAAGCTCGAGCAGTACTTC. It codes for CASSYVEKLEQYF. This rearrangement joins TRBV6-6 to TRBJ2-7; no reliable D call. V lost 2 bases and J lost 6, with 11 bases in between. The length of the CDR3 is 13 residues. The germline V gene has CDR1 MNHNY and CDR2 SVGAGI (reference sequence).

The chain joins TRBV5-4 to TRBJ2-3; D is perhaps TRBD2 (6 bases). With 1 base removed from V and 1 base from J, the gap between germline ends came to 13 bases. The CDR3 contains 16 residues. Germline V gene sequence: CDR1 SGHNT, CDR2 YYREEE (reference sequence). CDR3 in amino acids: CASSLIASSGTDTQYF. The CDR3 bases are TGTGCCAGCAGCTTGATAGCGTCTAGCGGCACAGATACGCAGTATTTT.

V usage is TRBV29-1 and J usage is TRBJ2-3; 10 bases match TRBD2. The J segment lost 7 bases and the V segment lost 7 bases, leaving 17 bases of the junction unmatched. Germline CDR1 reads SQVTM; CDR2 reads ANQGSEA. The CDR3 consists of 16 residues. Here the CDR3 reads CSATPPSSGRPNTQYF. CDR3 in DNA: TGCAGCGCTACCCCTCCGAGTAGCGGGAGGCCGAATACGCAGTATTTT.

This sequence joins TRBV5-1 and TRBJ2-7; D possibly corresponds to TRBD2 (6 bases). Germline lookup yields CDR1 SGHRS and CDR2 YFSETQ. The CDR3 consists of 16 residues. The ends were cut back, 1 base at V and 0 bases at J, with 14 bases in the middle. DNA for the CDR3: TGCGCCAGCAGCTTGTCGACGGGGGATCCCTCCTACGAGCAGTACTTC. Protein: CASSLSTGDPSYEQYF. The variable domain in full, completed from reference TRBV5-1 and TRBJ2-7, reads KAGVTQTPRYLIKTRGQQVTLSCSPISGHRSVSWYQQTPGQGLQFLFEYFSETQRNKGNFPGRFSGRQFSNSRSEMNVSTLELGDSALYLCASSLSTGDPSYEQYFGPGTRLTVT.

This chain connects TRBV6-5 to TRBJ2-1; D may be TRBD1 (7 bases). V lost 7 bases to trimming and J lost 6 bases, with 19 bases between them. CDR3 length: 15 residues. Germline-derived CDR1 and CDR2 are MNHEY and SVGAGI. The CDR3 reads CASTPTFQGGNEQFF. In DNA form, the CDR3 reads TGTGCCAGCACCCCAACTTTCCAGGGGGGCAATGAGCAGTTCTTC.

The chain combines TRBV27 with TRBJ1-2; D not resolved. V lost 6 bases and J lost 8, with 16 bases in between. This CDR3 region has 13 residues. CDR1 and CDR2 from the germline V gene are MNHEY and SMNVEV (reference sequence). This CDR3 is CASRARTFMGYTF. CDR3 sequence (DNA): TGTGCCAGCAGGGCCAGAACCTTTATGGGCTACACCTTC.

This chain connects TRBV2 to TRBJ1-5; tentatively, D is TRBD1 (5 bases). This CDR3 contains 15 residues. In germline, CDR1 is SNHLY, CDR2 FYNNEI. V lost 4 bases and J lost 0, with 10 bases in between. Written as DNA, the CDR3 is TGTGCCAGCAGTGTGGGACCGTATAGCAATCAGCCCCAGCATTTT. Amino acid sequence: CASSVGPYSNQPQHF.

This chain uses TRBV3-1 with TRBJ1-4; unclear D gene. The ends were cut back, 1 base at V and 8 bases at J, with 11 bases in the middle. Germline loops: CDR1 LGHDT, CDR2 YNNKEL (reference sequence). The CDR3 spans 14 residues. CDR3 region: CASSQGSVREKLFF. Here the CDR3 DNA reads TGTGCCAGCAGCCAAGGAAGCGTGAGGGAAAAACTGTTTTTT.

The V and J genes are TRBV20-1 and TRBJ2-7; 7 nucleotides match TRBD2. The CDR3 is 14 amino acids. The trim removed 1 base at V and 3 bases at J, leaving 6 bases unmatched. The germline V gene encodes CDR1 DFQATT and CDR2 SNEGSKA (reference sequence). CDR3 loop: CSARGGSGYYEQYF. As DNA, the CDR3 is TGCAGTGCTAGAGGGGGTAGCGGGTACTACGAGCAGTACTTC.